The T cell receptor beta chain described here comes from a study of blood T cells in healthy people across ages. General study points: The study found more naive CD4+ cells and higher diversity in long-lived than aged donors.

The authors ran a second PCR of about 7 to 12 cycles using a sample-barcoded 5' primer and a J-beta primer mix. TCRdb re-called the 5' RACE reads with MiXCR, one entry per CDR3 protein. In the table there are around 800,000 distinct CDR3 sequences, roughly 24% of which are singletons. Regarding this clonotype: Antigen specificity is unknown. Compared with germline, one end of the junction differs, possibly owing to a read error.

Germline-derived CDR1 and CDR2 are MGHDK and SYGVNS. The CDR3 is 17 residues long. A further study also used this sample, focusing on T cells of mothers and their children. That source adds: Nine systemically healthy Caucasian donors: three mothers, six children. Related mother-child pairs shared marginally more repertoire than unrelated pairs, though not significantly.

The clonotype was recovered from a boy aged 5 to 17 in good health. Source material: blood. This sequence joins TRBV25-1 and TRBJ2-5; 12 bases fit TRBD2. The CDR3 here is CASSDVPGLAGSDTSFF. Written as DNA, the CDR3 is TGTGCCAGCAGTGACGTCCCGGGACTAGCGGGCTCCGATACAAGTTTCTTC.